This TCR beta chain stems from a study of blood T cell repertoires in COVID-19. For the study at large: Some COVID-19 samples were acute and others convalescent; all came from the United States, Italy and Spain. PBMCs, B-cell-depleted T cells, or T cells provided the cDNA or gDNA that made up the material.

How the authors handled the data: Estimation of nucleated cell counts was performed using reference gene primer amplification. Sequencing was performed with immunoSEQ multiplex PCR; in TCRdb, only in-frame clones are kept and a portion is missing. D and trimming were read from the DNA, whereas the V and J calls and clone size are those reported in that table. This sample has 200,000 to 250,000 clones, with 86% found just once. Patients from Seattle were sampled longitudinally, starting during active infection. The CDR3 runs 15 residues. Looked up from germline, CDR1 is SGHVS and CDR2 is FQNEAQ. J lost 5 bases, V lost 3 bases, and 7 bases had no gene match.

The chain has TRBV7-8 and TRBJ2-3, with TRBD2 matching over 8 bases. This TCR was sampled from a woman aged 45 to 65 with COVID-19, enrolled during active disease. The sample comprised peripheral blood. The CDR3 loop is CASSFIAGMIDTQYF. In DNA, the CDR3 is TGTGCCAGCAGCTTTATAGCGGGGATGATAGATACGCAGTATTTT.